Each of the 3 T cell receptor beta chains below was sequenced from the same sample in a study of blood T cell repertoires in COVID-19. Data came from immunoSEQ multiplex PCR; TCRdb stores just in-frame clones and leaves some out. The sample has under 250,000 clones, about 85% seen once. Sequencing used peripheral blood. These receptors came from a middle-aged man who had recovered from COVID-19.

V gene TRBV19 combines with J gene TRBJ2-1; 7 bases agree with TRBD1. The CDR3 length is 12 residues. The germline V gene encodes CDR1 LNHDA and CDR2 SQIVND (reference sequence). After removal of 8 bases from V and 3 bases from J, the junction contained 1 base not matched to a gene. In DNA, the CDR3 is TGTGCCAGTCGACAGGGCTACAATGAGCAGTTCTTC. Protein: CASRQGYNEQFF.

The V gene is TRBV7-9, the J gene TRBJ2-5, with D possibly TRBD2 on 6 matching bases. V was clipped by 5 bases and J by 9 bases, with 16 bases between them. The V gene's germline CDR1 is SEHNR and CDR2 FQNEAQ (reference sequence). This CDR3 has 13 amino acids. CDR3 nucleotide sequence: TGTGCCAGCAGCCAGGAGGTCGGGGGAGCCCAGTACTTC. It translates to CASSQEVGGAQYF.

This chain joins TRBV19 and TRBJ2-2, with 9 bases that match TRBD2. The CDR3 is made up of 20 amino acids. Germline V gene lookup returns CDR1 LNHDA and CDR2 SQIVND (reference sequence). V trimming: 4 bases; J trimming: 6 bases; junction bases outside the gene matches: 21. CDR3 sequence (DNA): TGTGCCAGTAGTACCCGACTAGCGGTATCCCAGTTGGTCACCGCCGGGGAGCTGTTTTTT. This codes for CASSTRLAVSQLVTAGELFF.